This T cell receptor beta chain was recovered during a study of cytomegalovirus exposure and HLA in healthy donors. The PCR ran on 60 Vbeta and 13 Jbeta primers. Original processing notes: Approximately 86 million unique TCR beta chains, 9 million to 11 million shared, were counted in a later analysis. Method: immunoSEQ multiplex PCR; TCRdb's copy keeps in-frame clones and lacks some. That table supplies the V and J calls and clone size; D and trimming were determined from the DNA. The table lists tens of thousands of clones, roughly two thirds of them singletons. This clone was observed a few times. Antigen unknown. The V gene's germline CDR1 is MDHEN and CDR2 SYDVKM. Losses at the gene ends were 2 bases for V and 4 bases for J; bases not matched to a gene: 5. The CDR3 totals 15 residues. Study-level findings and limits: Follow-up analysis seemed to connect common viral pathogens with several of the most significant clusters identified. In a later analysis, most CMV-associated TCR beta chains appeared HLA-restricted.

V is TRBV28 and J is TRBJ1-5, with 7 bases that match TRBD1. Sequencing used PBMCs. This TCR was recovered from a man aged 35 to 55 in good health and CMV-seropositive. CDR3 DNA sequence: TGTGCCAGCAGTTTAGGGGGACAGAAAAATCAGCCCCAGCATTTT. The encoded protein is CASSLGGQKNQPQHF.